This T cell receptor beta chain appears in the sequencing data of a study of T-cell reconstitution after alpha-beta-depleted transplantation in children. This sample's TCRbeta library carried unique molecular identifier barcodes. MiXCR was run by TCRdb on the PCR reads, yielding one entry per CDR3 protein. Of 330,000 or so distinct CDR3 sequences listed, 9% to 12% were seen once; the top ten hold 2% to 3%. The CDR3 contains 16 residues. Trimming stripped 0 bases from V and 6 bases from J, with 15 bases between. Germline V gene data show CDR1 as SGDLS and CDR2 as YYNGEE. The genes are TRBV9 and TRBJ2-2, with TRBD2 as a possible D gene (5 bases). Source: PBMCs from the stem cell graft donor, taken from the stem cell graft. This TCR derives from a human donor who donated a stem cell graft to a child with acute lymphoblastic leukemia. CDR3 bases: TGTGCCAGCAGCGTAGAGGGTGGGAGTCTCGCCGGGGAGCTGTTTTTT. Protein: CASSVEGGSLAGELFF. Variable domain in full (rest from reference TRBV9 and TRBJ2-2): DSGVTQTPKHLITATGQRVTLRCSPRSGDLSVYWYQQSLDQGLQFLIQYYNGEERAKGNILERFSAQQFPDLHSELNLSSLELGDSALYFCASSVEGGSLAGELFFGEGSRLTVL.